The 2 T cell receptor beta chains in this list originate from one sample, sequenced in a study of shared clonotypes between healthy human individuals. Sequenced by immunoSEQ multiplex PCR; TCRdb stores in-frame clones only, minus some. Of more than 2 million clones detected, 90% to 96% appear once; the ten largest clones hold 0.1% to 0.15%. The sample comprised naive CD4+ T cells sorted from blood. This sample's subset: CD45RA+ positively selected. These receptors were taken from a man between 18 and 29 years old in good health.

The chain recombines TRBV5-6 with TRBJ2-3; D not certain. Germline CDR1 reads SGHDT; CDR2 reads YYEEEE. The CDR3 has 14 residues. Trimming removed 0 bases at V and 2 bases at J, with 7 bases between. The chain's CDR3 is CASSLVFTTDTQYF. Written as DNA, the CDR3 is TGTGCCAGCAGCTTGGTTTTTACCACAGATACGCAGTATTTT.

The chain recombines TRBV18 with TRBJ2-5; 8 bases match TRBD1. This CDR3 spans 15 amino acids. Trimming removed 3 bases from V and 1 base from J; junction bases left unmatched: 4. CDR1 is KGHSH, CDR2 LQKENI, per germline. CDR3 nucleotides: TGTGCCAGCTCACCGGGACAGGCGATCCAAGAGACCCAGTACTTC. Protein: CASSPGQAIQETQYF.